This TCR beta chain was observed in a study of shared clonotypes between healthy human individuals. CD45RO-negative, CCR7-selected cells formed the naive CD8 fraction, which excluded terminally differentiated effector memory CD45RA+ cells. Approximately 210 ng DNA, approximately 31,000 T cell genomes, went into each sorted-subset replicate PCR. The protocol was immunoSEQ multiplex PCR, while the TCRdb copy is restricted to in-frame clones and leaves out a portion. The sample includes around 2.1 million clones, around 93% of them seen just once. Points on this clone: The antigen is undetermined.

Study-wide results and caveats: Naive CD4 clonotype sharing across a handful of donors was about 5.3%.

V was cut by 10 bases and J by 2 bases, with 17 bases left in between. Germline V CDR1 and CDR2: SEHNR, FQNEAQ (reference sequence). CDR3 length equals 14 residues. The J gene is TRBJ2-5, the V gene TRBV7-9; TRBD1 might be the D (6 bases). The TCR sequence derives from a man in his late teens or twenties in good health. Some clones in this sample may be carry-over from other donors' samples. Specimen: naive CD8+ T cells from PBMCs. The CDR3 reads CATQPDRRQETQYF. The CDR3 DNA is TGTGCCACCCAACCCGACAGGAGACAAGAGACCCAGTACTTC. Complete variable domain (other parts from reference TRBV7-9 and TRBJ2-5): DTGVSQNPRHKITKRGQNVTFRCDPISEHNRLYWYRQTLGQGPEFLTYFQNEAQLEKSRLLSDRFSAERPKGSFSTLEIQRTEQGDSAMYLCATQPDRRQETQYFGPGTRLLVL.